This section outlines one TCR beta chain sequence together with its context. The antigen is undetermined. This sample is part of a study of T cells in localized non-small cell lung cancer. Study-wide results and limits: For the top 100 tumor clones, a median about 50 also appeared in adjacent lung. Sequencing covered just one tumor region, so heterogeneity cannot be ruled out. Longer overall survival associated with higher blood T cell density; shorter survival with higher adjacent-lung clonality. Uninvolved neighboring lung showed the greatest T cell clonality, exceeding tumor.

The germline CDR1 and CDR2 sequences are SGHRS and YFSETQ. This CDR3 has 14 amino acids. V lost 3 bases, J lost 7 bases, and 7 bases stayed unmatched. This table comes from immunoSEQ multiplex PCR, and its TCRdb copy is limited to in-frame clones, with some not included. This table holds about 40,000 clones, around nine tenths found once. The source is a man between 18 and 49 years old with stage I lung adenocarcinoma. V is TRBV5-1 and J is TRBJ2-4; 7 bases line up with TRBD1. The sequencing here drew on peripheral blood, taken before any cancer treatment. CDR3 in DNA: TGCGCCAGCAGCTCAGGACAGGACCTGAACATTCAGTACTTC. This translates into CASSSGQDLNIQYF.